A selection of T cell receptor beta chains follows, all from one sample in a study of T cells in Graves' hyperthyroidism and ophthalmopathy. TCRdb re-called the multiplex PCR reads with MiXCR, one entry per CDR3 protein. The data show around 500,000 distinct CDR3 sequences, 14% seen once. Sequenced: blood. The source of these receptors is a woman in her 40s with Graves' hyperthyroidism. CDR3s include the opening cysteine and the closing phenylalanine or tryptophan. The order of the fields is J gene, V gene, D gene, clone size, CDR3 protein, CDR3 DNA. The D gene is left open where the match is weak. Size is stated for part of the rows, as once, few or many counts, or as a class when the clone is expanded.

j_gene: TRBJ2-7; v_gene: TRBV20-1; d_gene: TRBD1; abundance: many; CDR3aa: CSATRRDRSSYEQYF; CDR3nt: TGCAGTGCTACTCGCCGGGACAGGTCCTCCTACGAGCAGTACTTC
j_gene: TRBJ2-1; v_gene: TRBV30; d_gene: TRBD2; abundance: -; CDR3aa: CAWSVLAGGEQFF; CDR3nt: TGTGCCTGGAGTGTACTAGCGGGAGGGGAGCAGTTCTTC
j_gene: TRBJ2-7; v_gene: TRBV5-8; d_gene: -; abundance: few; CDR3aa: CASSLELSRQYF; CDR3nt: TGTGCCAGCAGCTTGGAGTTGTCTAGGCAGTACTTC
j_gene: TRBJ2-7; v_gene: TRBV28; d_gene: TRBD2; abundance: many; CDR3aa: CASSPTSGNEQYF; CDR3nt: TGTGCCAGCAGTCCGACTAGCGGGAACGAGCAGTACTTC
j_gene: TRBJ2-7; v_gene: TRBV18; d_gene: TRBD1; abundance: many; CDR3aa: CASSPQTGVHEQYF; CDR3nt: TGTGCCAGCTCCCCACAGACAGGGGTCCACGAGCAGTACTTC
j_gene: TRBJ1-6; v_gene: TRBV28; d_gene: -; abundance: many; CDR3aa: CASNPSPRDGSPLHF; CDR3nt: TGTGCCAGCAACCCTTCCCCCAGGGACGGTTCACCCCTCCACTTT
j_gene: TRBJ2-7; v_gene: TRBV18; d_gene: TRBD2; abundance: -; CDR3aa: CASSPPGLDYEQHF; CDR3nt: TGTGCCAGCTCACCACCGGGACTAGACTACGAGCAGCACTTC
j_gene: TRBJ2-7; v_gene: TRBV28; d_gene: -; abundance: -; CDR3aa: CAVGDAGLTYEQYF; CDR3nt: TGTGCCGTAGGGGACGCGGGACTCACCTACGAGCAGTACTTC
j_gene: TRBJ2-7; v_gene: TRBV4-2; d_gene: TRBD2; abundance: few; CDR3aa: CASSQVSSSGRASEQYF; CDR3nt: TGTGCCAGCAGCCAAGTCTCCTCTAGCGGGAGGGCCAGCGAGCAGTACTTC
j_gene: TRBJ2-3; v_gene: TRBV28; d_gene: TRBD2; abundance: many; CDR3aa: CASSWAAGGPSTDTQYF; CDR3nt: TGTGCCAGCAGTTGGGCGGCGGGAGGGCCGAGCACAGATACGCAGTATTTT
j_gene: TRBJ1-2; v_gene: TRBV5-1; d_gene: TRBD1; abundance: -; CDR3aa: CASSPGQPGSYGYTF; CDR3nt: TGCGCCAGCAGCCCGGGACAGCCGGGCAGCTATGGCTACACCTTC
j_gene: TRBJ2-2; v_gene: TRBV9; d_gene: TRBD2; abundance: many; CDR3aa: CASSVGEGNTGELFF; CDR3nt: TGTGCCAGCAGCGTAGGGGAGGGAAACACCGGGGAGCTGTTTTTT
j_gene: TRBJ2-4; v_gene: TRBV5-4; d_gene: TRBD1; abundance: -; CDR3aa: CASSDRGLGLIAKNIQYF; CDR3nt: TGTGCCAGCAGTGACAGGGGCCTTGGGCTTATAGCCAAAAACATTCAGTACTTC
j_gene: TRBJ1-1; v_gene: TRBV12-3/TRBV12-4; d_gene: TRBD1; abundance: few; CDR3aa: CASSFPGGAAEAFF; CDR3nt: TGTGCCAGCAGTTTCCCAGGGGGTGCGGCTGAAGCTTTCTTT
j_gene: TRBJ2-5; v_gene: TRBV24-1; d_gene: -; abundance: many; CDR3aa: CATETEGETQYF; CDR3nt: TGTGCCACAGAAACCGAGGGGGAGACCCAGTACTTC
j_gene: TRBJ2-5; v_gene: TRBV18; d_gene: -; abundance: few; CDR3aa: CASSPPGVRETQYF; CDR3nt: TGTGCCAGCTCACCACCGGGGGTCCGGGAGACCCAGTACTTC
j_gene: TRBJ1-1; v_gene: TRBV15; d_gene: -; abundance: many; CDR3aa: CATSREEGPPATEAFF; CDR3nt: TGTGCCACCAGCAGAGAGGAAGGACCTCCGGCCACTGAAGCTTTCTTT
j_gene: TRBJ2-7; v_gene: TRBV30; d_gene: TRBD1; abundance: -; CDR3aa: CAWSGGPRTGPSYEQYF; CDR3nt: TGTGCCTGGAGTGGCGGACCTAGGACAGGGCCCTCCTACGAGCAGTACTTC
j_gene: TRBJ1-2; v_gene: TRBV19; d_gene: -; abundance: -; CDR3aa: CASSTGVDYGYTF; CDR3nt: TGTGCCAGTAGTACAGGGGTCGACTATGGCTACACCTTC
j_gene: TRBJ2-7; v_gene: TRBV15; d_gene: -; abundance: -; CDR3aa: CATSLPVGSYEQYF; CDR3nt: TGTGCCACCAGCCTCCCCGTCGGCTCCTACGAGCAGTACTTC
j_gene: TRBJ2-7; v_gene: TRBV12-3/TRBV12-4; d_gene: TRBD1; abundance: -; CDR3aa: CASSLGTGSGEQYF; CDR3nt: TGTGCCAGCAGTTTAGGGACAGGGTCCGGGGAGCAGTACTTC
j_gene: TRBJ2-3; v_gene: TRBV30; d_gene: TRBD2; abundance: few; CDR3aa: CAWSSGNTQYF; CDR3nt: TGTGCCTGGAGTAGCGGGAATACGCAGTATTTT
j_gene: TRBJ2-7; v_gene: TRBV7-9; d_gene: -; abundance: few; CDR3aa: CASSSLLGSDEQYF; CDR3nt: TGTGCCAGCAGCTCGCTCTTGGGGAGCGACGAGCAGTACTTC
j_gene: TRBJ2-7; v_gene: TRBV6-1; d_gene: -; abundance: many; CDR3aa: CASSSSDYEQYF; CDR3nt: TGTGCCAGCAGTTCAAGTGACTACGAGCAGTACTTC
j_gene: TRBJ1-2; v_gene: TRBV7-9; d_gene: -; abundance: many; CDR3aa: CASSLEDGNYGYTF; CDR3nt: TGTGCCAGCAGCTTAGAGGACGGTAACTATGGCTACACCTTC
j_gene: TRBJ2-1; v_gene: TRBV28; d_gene: TRBD2; abundance: many; CDR3aa: CASSLGGVAYNEQFF; CDR3nt: TGTGCCAGCAGTTTAGGGGGGGTGGCCTACAATGAGCAGTTCTTC
j_gene: TRBJ2-3; v_gene: TRBV7-9; d_gene: -; abundance: many; CDR3aa: CASSLLGGRVYF; CDR3nt: TGTGCCAGCAGCCTACTTGGGGGGCGCGTGTATTTT
j_gene: TRBJ1-1; v_gene: TRBV30; d_gene: TRBD1; abundance: many; CDR3aa: CAWSGRTGSTEAFF; CDR3nt: TGTGCCTGGAGTGGACGGACAGGGTCCACTGAAGCTTTCTTT
j_gene: TRBJ2-7; v_gene: TRBV14; d_gene: -; abundance: -; CDR3aa: CASSPTSSGEQYF; CDR3nt: TGTGCCAGCAGCCCTACTAGTTCTGGGGAGCAGTACTTC
j_gene: TRBJ2-5; v_gene: TRBV2; d_gene: TRBD2; abundance: -; CDR3aa: CASSSSGTSGSGGQETQYF; CDR3nt: TGTGCCAGCAGTTCATCCGGGACTAGCGGGAGTGGGGGGCAGGAGACCCAGTACTTC